Listed below are T cell receptor beta chains from one sample, sequenced in a study of T cells in Graves' hyperthyroidism and ophthalmopathy. Via MiXCR, TCRdb re-called the multiplex PCR reads, giving one row per CDR3 protein. Of nearly 750,000 distinct CDR3 sequences in the sample, roughly a third are singletons; the top ten hold around 31%. The material sequenced was blood. The receptors were gathered from a woman between 40 and 55 years old with Graves' hyperthyroidism. The CDR3 runs from the conserved cysteine through the conserved F or W. Each record gives: D gene, V gene, clone size, J gene, CDR3 DNA, CDR3 protein. The D gene is left open where the match is weak. The size of a clone is reported for some rows only, either as once, few or many, or as a class for expanded clones.

-	TRBV6-6	-	TRBJ1-4	TGTGCCAGCAGTTACTCCCGGGGGCGCGCAACTAATGAAAAACTGTTTTTT	CASSYSRGRATNEKLFF
-	TRBV27	-	TRBJ1-1	TGTGCCAGCAGCCCTTGGGACAACCGGAACACTGAAGCTTTCTTT	CASSPWDNRNTEAFF
-	TRBV2	many	TRBJ1-2	TGTGCCATCCCCCCGACGGTCGGCTATGGCTACACCTTC	CAIPPTVGYGYTF
TRBD1	TRBV19	-	TRBJ2-4	TGTGCCAGTAGTGGTGACAAGACAGGGGGCTACAACATTCAGTACTTC	CASSGDKTGGYNIQYF
-	TRBV6-1	many	TRBJ1-1	TGTGCCAGCAGTGGCCAAGCTTTCTTT	CASSGQAFF
-	TRBV7-2	many	TRBJ1-3	TGTGCCAGCAGCCGACAACCCACCAAAGGAAACACCATATATTTT	CASSRQPTKGNTIYF
-	TRBV5-1	many	TRBJ1-6	TGCGCCAGCAGCTTCCACCGTAACGGGTTAAATTCACCCCTCCACTTT	CASSFHRNGLNSPLHF
-	TRBV25-1	-	TRBJ2-1	TGTGCCAGCGGCGGGGACAGCTCCTACAATGAGCAGTTCTTC	CASGGDSSYNEQFF
-	TRBV6-5	-	TRBJ1-1	TGTGCCAGCAGTTATGTAGGGGCGAACACTGAAGCTTTCTTT	CASSYVGANTEAFF
-	TRBV7-8	-	TRBJ2-7	TGTGCCAGCAGCCCGTTCACAGGGAGGGCTTACGAGCAGTACTTC	CASSPFTGRAYEQYF
-	TRBV15	many	TRBJ1-2	TGTGCCACCAGCAGAGATCTAGGGCCTCGTGGCTACACCTTC	CATSRDLGPRGYTF
TRBD1	TRBV4-3	-	TRBJ1-2	TGCGCCAGCAGCCGAGCTAGACAGGGCCCTAACTATGGCTACACCTTC	CASSRARQGPNYGYTF
-	TRBV4-2	-	TRBJ1-2	TGTGCCAGCAGCCAAGAAACGACAGGATCCGGCTACACCTTC	CASSQETTGSGYTF
-	TRBV14	-	TRBJ1-1	TGTGCCAGCAGCCAAGATTTTAGTGAAGCTTTCTTT	CASSQDFSEAFF
TRBD2	TRBV7-3	many	TRBJ2-7	TGTGCCAGCAGCTTAGCGACTAGCGGGAGTTCCTACGAGCAGTACTTC	CASSLATSGSSYEQYF
-	TRBV25-1	many	TRBJ1-2	TGTGCCAGCAGTGCCGCGGACAGCTATGGCTACACCTTC	CASSAADSYGYTF
-	TRBV12-3/TRBV12-4	many	TRBJ2-7	TGTGCCAGCAGCTTAGAAGCGGGCTACGAGCAGTACTTC	CASSLEAGYEQYF
-	TRBV6-6	many	TRBJ2-7	TGTGCCAGCAACTCAGGGACGCCGGTGGGGGAGCAGTACTTC	CASNSGTPVGEQYF
TRBD1	TRBV10-3	few	TRBJ1-3	TGTGCCAGCAGTGGACAGGGGTGGGGAAACACCATATATTTT	CASSGQGWGNTIYF
-	TRBV20-1	-	TRBJ2-7	TGCAGTGCCGCCGGGATCGGATACGAGCAGTACTTC	CSAAGIGYEQYF
-	TRBV12-3/TRBV12-4	few	TRBJ1-6	TGTGCCAGCAGTTTGGTCGGGGACTATAATTCACCCCTCCACTTT	CASSLVGDYNSPLHF
-	TRBV7-2	many	TRBJ1-1	TGTGCCAGCAGCTTCTGGCAGGGTAGGGCTTTCTTT	CASSFWQGRAFF
TRBD1	TRBV12-3/TRBV12-4	many	TRBJ2-7	TGTGCCAGCAGTAAACCGGGACAGAGCTACGAGCAGTACTTC	CASSKPGQSYEQYF
TRBD2	TRBV6-2/TRBV6-3	few	TRBJ2-5	TGTGCCAGCAGTTATACGACTAGCGGGAGCGGCGAGACCCAGTACTTC	CASSYTTSGSGETQYF
TRBD1	TRBV20-1	-	TRBJ2-7	TGCAGTGCCGCGGGGGACAGGGAGTTCTACGAGCAGTACTTC	CSAAGDREFYEQYF
-	TRBV10-2	once	TRBJ1-2	TGCGCCAGCAGTGAGGCCCCCCAGGGCTATGGCTACACCTTC	CASSEAPQGYGYTF
-	TRBV12-5	-	TRBJ1-5	TGTGCTAGTGGTCCCGGAATCGCGCAGGGAAACAATCAGCCCCAGCATTTT	CASGPGIAQGNNQPQHF
-	TRBV6-2/TRBV6-3	few	TRBJ2-5	TGTGCCAGCAGCCCCTGGACGGAACAAGAGACCCAGTACTTC	CASSPWTEQETQYF
TRBD1	TRBV7-6	-	TRBJ2-5	TGTGCCAGCGTGCCAGTAACAGGGGGCATAGGAGAGACCCAGTACTTC	CASVPVTGGIGETQYF
TRBD1	TRBV19	many	TRBJ2-7	TGTGCCAGTAGCCACGGACAGGGCGGCCACGAGCAGTACTTC	CASSHGQGGHEQYF
-	TRBV7-9	-	TRBJ2-7	TGTGCCAGCAGCCAAGGGGGTGGGCGGGGCTCCTACGAGCAGTACTTC	CASSQGGGRGSYEQYF
-	TRBV9	many	TRBJ2-5	TGTGCCAGCAGCGTAGCAGGGGCGATCGAGACCCAGTACTTC	CASSVAGAIETQYF
-	TRBV12-5	few	TRBJ2-7	TGTGCTAGTGGTTTAGACAGTAGCTCCTACGAGCAGTACTTC	CASGLDSSSYEQYF
-	TRBV7-6	-	TRBJ2-2	-	CASSLAGSGANVLTFGAGTGELFF
-	TRBV9	-	TRBJ1-5	TGTGCCAACAGCTTGCGGGCGGATAGCAATCAGCCCCAGCATTTT	CANSLRADSNQPQHF
-	TRBV20-1	-	TRBJ2-5	TGCAGTGCCGTTGACAGGGGGCTAGCGGGGAAAGAGACCCAGTACTTC	CSAVDRGLAGKETQYF
TRBD1	TRBV7-9	-	TRBJ2-7	TGTGCCGGAGGGACAGGGGAGCGGTACGAGCAGTACTTC	CAGGTGERYEQYF
TRBD2	TRBV11-3	many	TRBJ2-2	TGTGCCACCAAGCGGGAGGTGGACACCGGGGAGCTGTTTTTT	CATKREVDTGELFF
-	TRBV10-3	-	TRBJ2-7	TGTGCCATCGGGGGGTTCGACAATGAGCAGTACTTC	CAIGGFDNEQYF